Listed below are T cell receptor beta chains from one sample, sequenced in a study of blood T cell repertoires in COVID-19. Measured with immunoSEQ multiplex PCR; TCRdb has only the in-frame clones, and not every one. The data contain about 250,000 clones, around 80% of them singletons. Sample: peripheral blood. The receptors were sampled from a human donor in a cohort sampled during active COVID-19. The CDR3 runs from the conserved cysteine through the conserved F or W. Fields, in order: J gene, V gene, CDR3 protein.

TRBJ1-1	TRBV10-1	CASSSQGEAFF
TRBJ2-3	TRBV19	CASQDRGRTFEDTQYF
TRBJ2-5	TRBV20-1	CSASLVQETQYF
TRBJ1-5	TRBV7-7	CASRPSGVSNQPQHF
TRBJ1-2	TRBV4-1	CASRNPTRGQDKYGYTF
TRBJ2-1	TRBV12-5	CASGPSFSNEQFF
TRBJ2-3	TRBV29-1	CSVDRGRVTDTQYF
TRBJ2-5	TRBV11-2	CASSRRQGTLLEETQYF
TRBJ2-3	TRBV7-2	CASSPSLAGGTDTQYF
TRBJ2-1	TRBV5-5	CASSPLAGGNNEQFF
TRBJ1-5	TRBV20-1	CSASSGHGADQPQHF
TRBJ1-1	TRBV2	CASSADTSSTEAFF
TRBJ2-2	TRBV18	CASSPKQTADTGELFF
TRBJ1-1	TRBV5-1	CASSFSSNTEAFF
TRBJ1-1	TRBV18	CASSPPGQNTEAFF
TRBJ1-6	TRBV7-3	CARRRRSSYNSPLHF
TRBJ2-5	TRBV11-3	CASSPSGKETQYF
TRBJ2-2	TRBV9	CASSVFGGRGTGELFF
TRBJ2-5	TRBV3-1/TRBV3-2	CASSLRRDRMETQYF
TRBJ1-2	TRBV12-3/TRBV12-4	CASSARGRGGYTF
TRBJ2-7	TRBV29-1	CSVVRAYEQYF